One sample yielded the 12 T cell receptor beta chains listed below, sequenced in a study of T cell responses to AZD1222 COVID-19 vaccine. Data came from immunoSEQ multiplex PCR; TCRdb stores just in-frame clones and leaves some out. The data show some 55,000 clones, with around 89% seen just once and under 2% held by the top ten. The sample consisted of peripheral blood, taken on day 0 of AZD1222 vaccination. The receptors were gathered from an adult in good health.

V is TRBV10-1 and J is TRBJ1-3; D gene ambiguous. V was shortened by 5 bases and J by 1 base, with 6 bases between the two germline ends. CDR1 and CDR2 (germline): WNHNN, SYGVQD (reference sequence). The CDR3 extends over 13 amino acids. This chain's CDR3 is CASSRGSGNTIYF. The CDR3 bases are TGCGCCAGCAGTCGGGGTTCTGGAAACACCATATATTTT.

The rearrangement uses TRBV30 and TRBJ2-2; D is uncertain. Trimming took off 0 bases at V and 5 bases at J, with 10 bases between the two ends. There are 14 residues in the CDR3. In germline, CDR1 is GTSNPN, CDR2 SVGIG (reference sequence). The CDR3 coding sequence is TGTGCCTGGAGTGTACTGGATGCGACCGGGGAGCTGTTTTTT. Its translation: CAWSVLDATGELFF.

In its sample, this clone was seen once. The chain employs TRBV6-5 and TRBJ2-1, with D unclear. This CDR3 contains 15 residues. Deletions cut 0 bases from V and 5 bases from J, with 11 bases between. CDR1 MNHEY and CDR2 SVGAGI come from the germline V gene. DNA for the CDR3: TGTGCCAGCAGTTACTCGACTGCGGCAAACAATGAGCAGTTCTTC. It specifies CASSYSTAANNEQFF.

DNA for the CDR3: TGTGCCAGCAGCCGACAGGGATCCCACGAGCAGTACTTC. It specifies CASSRQGSHEQYF. The gene calls are TRBV6-5 and TRBJ2-7, with TRBD1 matching over 7 bases. This CDR3 contains 13 residues. Germline CDR1 reads MNHEY; CDR2 reads SVGAGI. Trimming took 6 bases from V and 5 from J; bases not matched to a gene: 7.

V usage is TRBV19 and J usage is TRBJ1-2; D gene unclear. Germline CDR1 and CDR2: LNHDA and SQIVND (reference sequence). The ends were cut back, 5 bases at V and 10 bases at J, with 17 bases in the middle. There are 13 residues in the CDR3. CDR3 bases: TGTGCCAGTAGTGAGGCAGTCAATTTGGCCTACACCTTC. Encoded protein: CASSEAVNLAYTF.

The rearrangement links TRBV7-2 to TRBJ2-3, with D perhaps TRBD2 (6 bases). CDR3 length: 13 amino acids. In germline, CDR1 is SGHTA, CDR2 FQGNSA. Trimming cost V 6 bases and J 8 bases, with 15 bases left between them. CDR3 in amino acids: CASRGGRYATQYF. CDR3 nucleotides: TGTGCCAGCAGGGGGGGAAGGTATGCTACGCAGTATTTT.

V is TRBV10-1 and J is TRBJ2-7; 7 bases line up with TRBD1. CDR1 is WNHNN, CDR2 SYGVQD, per germline (reference sequence). CDR3 size: 13 residues. J gave up 3 bases and V 3 bases, and 2 bases lay outside the gene matches. The CDR3 DNA reads as TGCGCCAGCAGTGAAGGGACAGACTACGAGCAGTACTTC. It codes for CASSEGTDYEQYF.

J is TRBJ2-2 and V is TRBV24-1; D is unclear. The CDR3 has 14 amino acids. CDR1 and CDR2 from the germline V gene are KGHDR and SFDVKD. The V end lost 6 bases, the J end lost 1 base, and 8 bases lay between the germline ends. Here the CDR3 DNA reads TGTGCCACCAGTAGAGCAGGGAACACCGGGGAGCTGTTTTTT. Translation: CATSRAGNTGELFF.

This clone appeared once. The same CDR3 is also encoded by other DNA sequences in this sample. This chain connects TRBV11-2 to TRBJ2-5; a weak D match, TRBD1 (5 bases). CDR1 SGHAT and CDR2 FQNNGV come from the germline V gene. CDR3 length: 14 amino acids. V lost 5 bases, J lost 1 base, and 11 bases lay in between. CDR3 sequence: CASSPAGRQETQYF. The CDR3 coding sequence is TGTGCCAGCAGCCCAGCAGGGCGCCAAGAGACCCAGTACTTC.

The chain recombines TRBV19 with TRBJ2-3, with D hard to call. CDR3 length: 12 amino acids. V was pared by 5 bases and J by 0 bases, with 3 bases between. Germline CDR1 and CDR2: LNHDA and SQIVND (reference sequence). As DNA, the CDR3 is TGTGCCAGTAGTGTGAGCACAGATACGCAGTATTTT. As protein: CASSVSTDTQYF.

The V and J genes are TRBV28 and TRBJ1-2; 7 nucleotides align to TRBD1. J was trimmed by 8 bases and V by 6 bases; bases with no gene match: 15. The CDR3 length is 15 residues. Germline V gene data show CDR1 as MDHEN and CDR2 as SYDVKM. The CDR3 bases are TGTGCCAGCAGCACCCGACAGGGTTTCCAAGCGGGCTACACCTTC. This codes for CASSTRQGFQAGYTF.

The J gene is TRBJ2-2, the V gene TRBV3-1 (or the pseudogene TRBV3-2); TRBD2 matches at 14 bases. The germline CDR1 and CDR2 sequences are LGHDT and YNNKEL (reference sequence). Trimming took 0 bases from V and 8 from J; bases not matched to a gene: 8. This CDR3 has 18 residues. This CDR3 is CASSQDSTGLAGVGELFF. CDR3 DNA: TGTGCCAGCAGCCAAGATTCTACGGGACTAGCGGGAGTGGGGGAGCTGTTTTTT.